These 17 T cell receptor beta chains share one sample of origin, sequenced in a study of T-cell memory formation after mild COVID-19. TCRdb passed the 5' RACE reads through MiXCR, listing each CDR3 protein once. The sample records approximately 480,000 distinct CDR3 sequences, about 20% being singletons. The sample consisted of PBMCs or a T cell subset sorted from them (not recorded which). Receptor source: an adult woman who had mild COVID-19 (a few samples of this study predate the infection). Cell type and time point are not known.

This clonotype was observed at least ten times. The J gene is TRBJ2-3, the V gene TRBV27, with TRBD1 matching 9 bases. Trimming took 4 bases from V and 2 from J; bases not matched to a gene: 10. CDR1 and CDR2 from the germline V gene are MNHEY and SMNVEV (reference sequence). CDR3 length: 17 amino acids. The CDR3 nucleotides are TGTGCCAGCAGTTCAACAGGGGGCAGCTTATTCACAGATACGCAGTATTTT. It yields the protein CASSSTGGSLFTDTQYF.

CDR3 sequence (DNA): TGTGCCACCAGCAGAGTGACAGGATACGAGCAGTACTTC. It specifies CATSRVTGYEQYF. J is TRBJ2-7 and V is TRBV15, with D maybe TRBD1 (6 bases). Germline V gene data show CDR1 as LNHNV and CDR2 as YYDKDF (reference sequence). This CDR3 spans 13 amino acids. The V gene lost 1 base and the J gene lost 4 bases, with 8 bases spanning the gap.

The chain joins TRBV6-2 or TRBV6-3 to TRBJ2-2, with a weak D call TRBD2 (6 bases). Germline V gene sequence: CDR1 MNHEY, CDR2 SVGEGT. Trimming shortened V by 7 bases and J by 1 base, and 7 bases separated the two germline ends. The CDR3 length is 13 residues. For the CDR3, the DNA is TGTGCCAGCATAGCGGAGAACACCGGGGAGCTGTTTTTT. Amino acids: CASIAENTGELFF.

This chain joins TRBV29-1 and TRBJ1-2; D perhaps matches TRBD1 (5 bases). This CDR3 is built from 13 residues. Trimming took 5 bases from V and 3 from J, leaving 13 bases between them. Looked up from germline, CDR1 is SQVTM and CDR2 is ANQGSEA. This chain's CDR3 is CSVRGGRDYGYTF. The CDR3, as DNA: TGCAGCGTTCGCGGGGGACGGGACTATGGCTACACCTTC.

This clonotype was found a few times. J is TRBJ2-1 and V is TRBV29-1; possibly TRBD2 for D (6 bases). Germline V lookup: CDR1 SQVTM, CDR2 ANQGSEA. The CDR3 has 14 residues. V was clipped by 4 bases and J by 1 base, with 11 bases between them. The CDR3 nucleotides read TGCAGCGTTGGGGGGGAGAAATCCTACAATGAGCAGTTCTTC. As protein: CSVGGEKSYNEQFF.

The V call is TRBV9, the J call TRBJ2-7; D perhaps matches TRBD2 (5 bases). The CDR3 spans 15 residues. Trimming removed 3 bases at V and 6 bases at J, with 19 bases between. Per germline, CDR1 SGDLS and CDR2 YYNGEE. As DNA, the CDR3 is TGTGCCAGCAGCGCCGGAGGCGAGACATCATCCGAGCAGTACTTC. This encodes CASSAGGETSSEQYF.

This clonotype has only a few counts. The chain recombines TRBV14 with TRBJ1-1; no clear D gene. CDR1 and CDR2 (germline): SGHDN, FVKESK. Trimming cost V 3 bases and J 4 bases, with 12 bases left between them. The length of the CDR3 is 14 residues. This chain's CDR3 is CASSQSSGPTEAFF. For the CDR3, the DNA is TGTGCCAGCAGCCAGTCCTCAGGTCCCACTGAAGCTTTCTTT. Full variable domain (outside the CDR3, taken from reference TRBV14 and TRBJ1-1): EAGVTQFPSHSVIEKGQTVTLRCDPISGHDNLYWYRRVMGKEIKFLLHFVKESKQDESGMPNNRFLAERTGGTYSTLKVQPAELEDSGVYFCASSQSSGPTEAFFGQGTRLTVV.

V gene TRBV15 combines with J gene TRBJ1-4; D remains unclear. Per germline, CDR1 LNHNV and CDR2 YYDKDF (reference sequence). The CDR3 has 19 amino acids. V was shortened by 0 bases and J by 8 bases, with 25 bases between the two germline ends. CDR3 protein: CATSREALGSVRSKEKLFF. Here the CDR3 DNA reads TGTGCCACCAGCAGAGAGGCTCTCGGGAGTGTTAGATCGAAGGAAAAACTGTTTTTT.

This chain connects TRBV4-1 to TRBJ2-3, with 8 bases matching TRBD1. Germline CDR1 and CDR2: MGHRA and YSYEKL. The CDR3 consists of 17 residues. The V gene end was trimmed by 0 bases and the J gene end by 5 bases; junction bases not matched to a gene: 10. CDR3 in amino acids: CASSQDNGRGRVDTQYF. For the CDR3, the DNA is TGCGCCAGCAGCCAAGATAATGGCAGGGGGCGTGTAGATACGCAGTATTTT.

This clonotype was counted at least ten times. V and J are TRBV29-1 and TRBJ2-7; 12 bases line up with TRBD2. Germline V CDR1 and CDR2: SQVTM, ANQGSEA. There are 13 residues in the CDR3. The J segment lost 5 bases and the V segment lost 7 bases, leaving 6 bases of the junction unmatched. The CDR3 bases are TGCAGCGCTCGACTAGCGGGAGTGCACGAGCAGTACTTC. This codes for CSARLAGVHEQYF.

CDR3 nucleotides: TGCAGTGCTCCCACAGGGACCTACGAGCAGTACTTC. Translating it yields CSAPTGTYEQYF. The rearrangement uses TRBV20-1 and TRBJ2-7, with a possible D match to TRBD1 (6 bases). The CDR3 is 12 residues long. The germline gives CDR1 DFQATT, CDR2 SNEGSKA (reference sequence). The ends were cut back, 5 bases at V and 2 bases at J, with 10 bases in the middle.

The chain employs TRBV6-6 and TRBJ2-7; D ambiguous. The germline CDR1 and CDR2 sequences are MNHNY and SVGAGI (reference sequence). The CDR3 is 14 residues long. V was trimmed by 0 bases and J by 0 bases, leaving 6 bases between them. In DNA form, the CDR3 reads TGTGCCAGCAGTTACTCGTTGCACTCCTACGAGCAGTACTTC. Its protein is CASSYSLHSYEQYF.

The chain joins TRBV6-2 or TRBV6-3 to TRBJ2-7; TRBD2 agrees at 11 bases. The length of the CDR3 is 17 residues. Germline CDR1 is MNHEY and CDR2 is SVGEGT. Trimming cost V 5 bases and J 4 bases; bases outside gene matches: 13. The CDR3, as DNA: TGTGCCAGCAGTACCCCATTAGCGGGAGGGCCGGGATACGAGCAGTACTTC. It translates to CASSTPLAGGPGYEQYF.

This clonotype was detected many times. The chain combines TRBV20-1 with TRBJ2-3; D remains ambiguous. The V and J ends lost 6 bases and 5 bases respectively, with 9 bases between them. Germline lookup yields CDR1 DFQATT and CDR2 SNEGSKA (reference sequence). The CDR3 has 11 residues. CDR3 nucleotides: TGCAGTGCGGGTAGACTAGATACGCAGTATTTT. Its protein product is CSAGRLDTQYF.

This clonotype was detected a few times. The J gene is TRBJ1-2, the V gene TRBV18, with a tentative D call TRBD1 (5 bases). The CDR3 sequence is 17 residues long. Germline lookup yields CDR1 KGHSH and CDR2 LQKENI. V gave up 3 bases and J gave up 5 bases, with 22 bases separating them. The CDR3 DNA is TGTGCCAGCTCACCGGCCCCCGCAGGGAAGGAGGCATATGGCTACACCTTC. It encodes CASSPAPAGKEAYGYTF.

This clonotype was detected only a few times. The chain joins TRBV11-2 to TRBJ2-2; no definite D call. Deletions cut 6 bases from V and 0 bases from J, with 5 bases between. Germline V gene data show CDR1 as SGHAT and CDR2 as FQNNGV. The CDR3 extends over 13 amino acids. The CDR3 reads CASRYTNTGELFF. The CDR3 bases are TGTGCCAGCAGATACACGAACACCGGGGAGCTGTTTTTT.

This clonotype was seen a handful of times. The rearrangement joins TRBV6-5 to TRBJ2-2; D is unresolved. Germline CDR1 is MNHEY and CDR2 is SVGAGI. CDR3 length: 13 amino acids. Trimming removed 7 bases at V and 1 base at J, with 7 bases between. The CDR3 region is CASKMVNTGELFF. The CDR3 DNA follows: TGTGCCAGCAAGATGGTGAACACCGGGGAGCTGTTTTTT.